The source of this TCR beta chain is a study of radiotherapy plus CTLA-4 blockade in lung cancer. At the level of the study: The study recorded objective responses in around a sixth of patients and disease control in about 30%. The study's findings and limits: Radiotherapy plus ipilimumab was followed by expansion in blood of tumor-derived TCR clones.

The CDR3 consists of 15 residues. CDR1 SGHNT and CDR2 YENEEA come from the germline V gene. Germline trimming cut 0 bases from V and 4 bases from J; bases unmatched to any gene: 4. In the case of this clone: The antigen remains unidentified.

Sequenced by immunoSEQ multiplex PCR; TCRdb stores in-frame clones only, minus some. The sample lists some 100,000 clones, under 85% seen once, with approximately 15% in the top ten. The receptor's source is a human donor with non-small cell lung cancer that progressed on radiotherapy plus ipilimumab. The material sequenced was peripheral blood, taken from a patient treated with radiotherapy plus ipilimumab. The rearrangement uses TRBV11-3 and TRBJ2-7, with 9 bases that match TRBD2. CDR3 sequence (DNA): TGTGCCAGCAGCTTAGATGGACTAGCGAGTTACGAGCAGTACTTC. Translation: CASSLDGLASYEQYF.